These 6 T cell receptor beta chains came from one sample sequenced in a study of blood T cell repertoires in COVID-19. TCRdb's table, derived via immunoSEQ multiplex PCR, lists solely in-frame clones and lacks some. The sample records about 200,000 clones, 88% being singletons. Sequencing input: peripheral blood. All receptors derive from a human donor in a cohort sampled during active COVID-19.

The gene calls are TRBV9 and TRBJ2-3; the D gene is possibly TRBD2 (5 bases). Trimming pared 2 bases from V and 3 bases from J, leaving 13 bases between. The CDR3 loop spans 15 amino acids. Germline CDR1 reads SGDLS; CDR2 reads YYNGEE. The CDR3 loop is CASSVSSRNTDTQYF. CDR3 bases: TGTGCCAGCAGCGTTTCTAGCAGGAATACAGATACGCAGTATTTT.

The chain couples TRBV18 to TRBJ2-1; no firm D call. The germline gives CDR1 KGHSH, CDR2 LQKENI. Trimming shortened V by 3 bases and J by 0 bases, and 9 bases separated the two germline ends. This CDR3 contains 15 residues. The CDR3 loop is CASSPYGSSYNEQFF. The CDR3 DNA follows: TGTGCCAGCTCACCCTACGGTAGCTCCTACAATGAGCAGTTCTTC.

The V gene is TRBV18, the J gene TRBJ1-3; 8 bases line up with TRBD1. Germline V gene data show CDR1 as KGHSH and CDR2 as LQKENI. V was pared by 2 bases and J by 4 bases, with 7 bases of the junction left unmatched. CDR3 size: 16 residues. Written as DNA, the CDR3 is TGTGCCAGCTCACCATTCTTGGACAGGGACGGAAACACCATATATTTT. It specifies CASSPFLDRDGNTIYF.

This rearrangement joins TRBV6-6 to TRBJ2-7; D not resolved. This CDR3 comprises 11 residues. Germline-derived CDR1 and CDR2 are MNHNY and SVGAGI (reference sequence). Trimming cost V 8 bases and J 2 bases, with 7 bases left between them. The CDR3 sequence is CASRETYEQYF. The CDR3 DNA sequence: TGTGCCAGCCGCGAGACCTACGAGCAGTACTTC.

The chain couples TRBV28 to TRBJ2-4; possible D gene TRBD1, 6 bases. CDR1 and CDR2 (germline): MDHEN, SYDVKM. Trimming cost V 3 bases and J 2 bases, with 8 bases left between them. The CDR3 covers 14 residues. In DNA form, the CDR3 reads TGTGCCAGCAGTTTGGGACATTCCAAAAACATTCAGTACTTC. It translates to CASSLGHSKNIQYF.

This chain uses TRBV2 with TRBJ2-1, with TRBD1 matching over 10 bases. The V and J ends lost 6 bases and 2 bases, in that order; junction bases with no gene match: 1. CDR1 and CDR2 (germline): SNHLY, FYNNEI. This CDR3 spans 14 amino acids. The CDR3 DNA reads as TGTGCCAGCAGGGACAGGGGGACCTACAATGAGCAGTTCTTC. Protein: CASRDRGTYNEQFF.